This T cell receptor (beta chain) was profiled in a study of T cells in Graves' hyperthyroidism and ophthalmopathy. Findings and caveats of the study: Ophthalmopathy prediction by the model preceded onset by a median about 6 months. By a 13 V-J model, ophthalmopathy was set apart from stable hyperthyroidism. Most expanded thyroid clonotypes above 0.001 recurred in blood.

Diagnosis rested on symptoms, serum thyroxine and TRAb, thyroid ultrasound, and orbital computed tomography. CDR1 and CDR2 from the germline V gene are SGHTA and FQGNSA. Trimming left V 5 bases short and J 2 bases short, with 19 bases between. The CDR3 sequence is 16 residues long. There were TCR beta CDR3 regions amplified from RNA transcripts. When the TCR CDR3 underwent first-round RT-PCR, the HTBI primer set was used. TCRdb reprocessed the multiplex PCR reads via MiXCR and lists one record per CDR3 protein. The repertoire includes approximately 700,000 distinct CDR3 sequences, over 40% of them detected once, and approximately 6.8% sits in the top ten. This clonotype turned up a few times. The antigen is not known.

The gene calls are TRBV7-2 and TRBJ2-7; no clear D. The receptor was derived from an adult man with Graves' disease, either hyperthyroidism or ophthalmopathy (not recorded which). The material sequenced was peripheral blood or thyroid tissue (not recorded which). The CDR3 DNA reads TGTGCCAGCAGCCAAGTAATAGCCGCAGTAGCCTACGAGCAGTACTTC. Translation gives CASSQVIAAVAYEQYF. The complete variable domain, with remaining parts taken from reference TRBV7-2 and TRBJ2-7, reads GAGVSQSPSNKVTEKGKDVELRCDPISGHTALYWYRQSLGQGLEFLIYFQGNSAPDKSGLPSDRFSAERTGGSVSTLTIQRTQQEDSAVYLCASSQVIAAVAYEQYFGPGTRLTVT.